The sequence of this T cell receptor (beta chain) was determined in a study of T cells after yellow fever vaccination. Turning to the study itself: Fractions low in cell number were prepared with SMART-Seq v4 Ultra Low Input.

Study conclusions and caveats: Of the clonotypes, a small share occurred in both CD4 and CD8 compartments. FACS-sorted repertoires could harbor abundant contaminating bulk-population clonotypes.

The CDR3 extends over 15 amino acids. Per germline, CDR1 LNHDA and CDR2 SQIVND (reference sequence). V was clipped by 6 bases and J by 0 bases, with 9 bases between them. A process of 5'RACE template switching, which added a universal primer site and UMIs, was used to make TCR cDNA. TCRdb passed the 5' RACE reads through MiXCR, listing each CDR3 protein once. Of under 250,000 distinct CDR3 sequences listed, 6.9% were seen once; the top ten hold more than 0.8%. At least ten counts were recorded for this clonotype. Its antigen is unidentified. The material was CD4+ T cells sorted from PBMCs, obtained 15 days after the yellow fever booster vaccination. This TCR was sampled from a man aged 25-40 years who received the YFV17D yellow fever vaccine. The chain has TRBV19 and TRBJ2-6; D gene ambiguous. CDR3 DNA sequence: TGTGCCAGTAGCTTCGACAACTCTGGGGCCAACGTCCTGACTTTC. Protein: CASSFDNSGANVLTF.